The T cell receptor (beta chain) under discussion was sequenced for a study of OX40 agonist ivuxolimab in advanced cancers. Study-level information: Participants averaged roughly 60 years of age (range 23 to 79) and were roughly 83% male.

Study conclusions and caveats: The CD4+ and CD8+ T cells in the blood had expanded clonally by week 6 at 0.1 to 3.0 mg/kg. Near-lowest levels of clonal expansion characterized partial responders at 0.1-3.0 mg/kg. The expanded peripheral T cells' antigen specificity was not determined.

Details on this clone: Its antigen is still unknown.

V shed 6 bases and J 4 bases; nucleotides not matched to a gene: 5. The CDR3 is made up of 15 amino acids. Per germline, CDR1 MNHEY and CDR2 SVGAGI. Measured with immunoSEQ multiplex PCR; TCRdb has only the in-frame clones, and not every one. The repertoire holds tens of thousands of clones, with around 90% as singletons. Material: CD4+ or CD8+ T cells sorted from blood, obtained in a trial of the OX40 agonist ivuxolimab. This chain links TRBV6-5 with TRBJ2-1; 11 nucleotides agree with TRBD1. The sequence derives from an adult with an advanced solid tumor such as melanoma, head and neck, liver or kidney cancer. The CDR3, as DNA: TGTGCCAGCAGCAGGGACAGGGGGGTTTACAATGAGCAGTTCTTC. Translated, it gives CASSRDRGVYNEQFF.